This T cell receptor (beta chain) was documented in a study of long-term antiretroviral therapy in people with HIV. A v3.0 immunoSEQ assay was performed at survey level. Per-sample TRB depth target: roughly 35,000-50,000 T-cell genomes. Here immunoSEQ multiplex PCR was the method, and the copy in TCRdb shows in-frame clones only, minus some. The data contain around 40,000 clones, 70% to 90% of them seen just once; the ten biggest clones take up about 10%. Per the germline V gene, CDR1 is SGHVS and CDR2 is FQNEAQ. The CDR3 spans 20 residues. Trimming removed 6 bases from V and 7 bases from J; junction bases left unmatched: 27. Findings of the study overall: Spans of CDR3 length were tighter for HIV repertoires than for controls. Clones that expanded before ART (that is, prior to treatment) dominated the repertoire at all time points.

Points on this clone: As yet, its antigen is unknown.

This clonotype originated in a man in his late teens or twenties with HIV. V is TRBV7-8 and J is TRBJ1-5, with 7 bases aligning to TRBD1. The starting material was unsorted PBMCs, obtained 2.2 years after starting antiretroviral therapy. The CDR3 loop reads CASSFQGQPLKALVEQPQHF. The CDR3 DNA reads as TGTGCCAGCAGTTTCCAGGGACAGCCTTTGAAAGCCTTGGTGGAACAGCCCCAGCATTTT. Full variable domain (remainder filled in from reference TRBV7-8 and TRBJ1-5): GAGVSQSPRYKVAKRGQDVALRCDPISGHVSLFWYQQALGQGPEFLTYFQNEAQLDKSGLPSDRFFAERPEGSVSTLKIQRTQQEDSAVYLCASSFQGQPLKALVEQPQHFGDGTRLSIL.